The rows below give T cell receptor beta chains drawn from one sample of a study of OX40 agonist ivuxolimab in advanced cancers. The table came from immunoSEQ multiplex PCR; TCRdb's copy has only in-frame clones and leaves some out. Of some 41,000 clones in the sample, 87% were seen once. The sequencing here drew on CD4+ or CD8+ T cells sorted from blood, taken in a trial of the OX40 agonist ivuxolimab. The receptors stem from an adult with an advanced solid tumor such as melanoma, head and neck, liver or kidney cancer. Each CDR3 is given with its conserved first and last residue. Fields, in order: CDR3 length, V gene, CDR3 protein.

15	TRBV9	CASSAGLGLNTEAFF
15	TRBV5-1	CASSRWAGSNTEAFF
15	TRBV10-3	CAISEGLAGGNEQFF
14	TRBV4-2	CASSARGRGETQYF
15	TRBV6-6	CASSGGLAGSYEQYF
17	TRBV10-3	CAISESFGGQGGQPQHF
14	TRBV6-1	CASIQTGGREKLFF
16	TRBV2	CASSKPLLGGSYEQYF
12	TRBV5-1	CASSFTWETQYF
11	TRBV6-1	CASRSSYEQYF
13	TRBV18	CASSRSSQETQYF
15	TRBV7-6	CASSVRGGEGETQYF
12	TRBV7-3	CASSLGGREQFF
15	TRBV6-5	CASSYSTGGQYEQYF
15	TRBV7-2	CASSLDGTSTDTQYF
13	TRBV19	CASSIAGDEKLFF
15	TRBV5-6	CASSQTGQGNTEAFF
13	TRBV6-4	CASSQLANYGYTF
13	TRBV5-1	CASSYGQGETQYF
15	TRBV10-1	CASSEVGWLGDTQYF
15	TRBV7-2	CASSSTGQTSYEQYF
17	TRBV7-9	CASSVISGPNGAGELFF
13	TRBV7-3	CASSREGGYEQYF
13	TRBV10-2	CASSESASYEQYF
16	TRBV11-2	CASSPARQGMNTEAFF
15	TRBV27	CASSFGLAGAYEQYF
17	TRBV10-3	CAISGGQGVVRRETQYF
16	TRBV7-3	CASSLSGQARKNEQFF
14	TRBV21-1	CASSTRQDQETQYF
15	TRBV5-8	CASSLVTGGIYEQYF
16	TRBV5-1	CASSSTSGSVTDTQYF
16	TRBV7-3	CASSPRAGDSTGELFF
13	TRBV5-4	CASSMRYTGELFF
14	TRBV6-1	CASSYFTNSYEQYF
14	TRBV16	CASSLTPRGEKLFF
14	TRBV6-5	CASSYSLIPYEQYF